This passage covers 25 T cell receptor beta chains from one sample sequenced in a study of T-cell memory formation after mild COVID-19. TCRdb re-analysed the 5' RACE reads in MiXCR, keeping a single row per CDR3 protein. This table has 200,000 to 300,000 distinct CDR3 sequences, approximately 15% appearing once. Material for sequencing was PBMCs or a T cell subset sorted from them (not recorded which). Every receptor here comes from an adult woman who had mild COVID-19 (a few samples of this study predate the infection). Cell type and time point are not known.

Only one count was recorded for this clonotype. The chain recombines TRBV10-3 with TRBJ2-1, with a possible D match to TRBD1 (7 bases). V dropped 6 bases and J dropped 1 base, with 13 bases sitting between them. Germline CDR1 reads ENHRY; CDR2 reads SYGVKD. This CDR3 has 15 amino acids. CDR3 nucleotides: TGTGCCATCAGGGGGGGACAGTCTTCCTACAATGAGCAGTTCTTC. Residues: CAIRGGQSSYNEQFF.

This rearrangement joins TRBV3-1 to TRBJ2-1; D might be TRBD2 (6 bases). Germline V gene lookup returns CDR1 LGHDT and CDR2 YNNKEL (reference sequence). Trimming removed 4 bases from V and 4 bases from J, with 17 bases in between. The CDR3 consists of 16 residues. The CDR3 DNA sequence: TGTGCCAGCAGCCCGGCGGGACGTATCTCGTACAATGAGCAGTTCTTC. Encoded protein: CASSPAGRISYNEQFF.

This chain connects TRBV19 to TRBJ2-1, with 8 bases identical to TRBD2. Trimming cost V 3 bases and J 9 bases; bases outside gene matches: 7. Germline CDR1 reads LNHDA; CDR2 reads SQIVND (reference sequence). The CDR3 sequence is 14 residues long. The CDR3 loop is CASSIPGLVFEQFF. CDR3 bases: TGTGCCAGTAGTATCCCGGGACTAGTTTTTGAGCAGTTCTTC.

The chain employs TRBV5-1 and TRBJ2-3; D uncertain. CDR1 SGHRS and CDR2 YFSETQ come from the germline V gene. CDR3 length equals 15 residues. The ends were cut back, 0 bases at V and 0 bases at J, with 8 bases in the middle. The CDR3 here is CASSLGGVSTDTQYF. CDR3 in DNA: TGCGCCAGCAGCTTGGGTGGGGTGAGCACAGATACGCAGTATTTT. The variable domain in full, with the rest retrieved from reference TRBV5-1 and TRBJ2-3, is KAGVTQTPRYLIKTRGQQVTLSCSPISGHRSVSWYQQTPGQGLQFLFEYFSETQRNKGNFPGRFSGRQFSNSRSEMNVSTLELGDSALYLCASSLGGVSTDTQYFGPGTRLTVL.

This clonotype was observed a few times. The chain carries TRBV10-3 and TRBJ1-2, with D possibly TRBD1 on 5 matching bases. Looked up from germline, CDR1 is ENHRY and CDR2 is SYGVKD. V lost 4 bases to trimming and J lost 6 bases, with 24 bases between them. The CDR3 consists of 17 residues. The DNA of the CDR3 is TGTGCCATCAGTGGGCAACTGGGACTTTCTATAGCGGATGGCTACACCTTC. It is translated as CAISGQLGLSIADGYTF.

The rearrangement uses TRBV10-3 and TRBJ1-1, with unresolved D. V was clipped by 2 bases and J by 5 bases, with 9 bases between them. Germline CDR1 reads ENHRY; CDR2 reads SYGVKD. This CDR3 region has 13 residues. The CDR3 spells CAISEGRFTEAFF. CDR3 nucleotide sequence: TGTGCCATCAGTGAGGGCAGATTTACTGAAGCTTTCTTT.

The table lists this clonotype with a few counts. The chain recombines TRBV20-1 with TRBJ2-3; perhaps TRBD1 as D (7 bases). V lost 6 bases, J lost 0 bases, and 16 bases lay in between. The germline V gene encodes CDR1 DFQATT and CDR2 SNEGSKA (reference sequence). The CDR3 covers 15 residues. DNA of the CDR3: TGCAGTGCCAAAGGGGGGACAGCTAGCACAGATACGCAGTATTTT. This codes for CSAKGGTASTDTQYF.

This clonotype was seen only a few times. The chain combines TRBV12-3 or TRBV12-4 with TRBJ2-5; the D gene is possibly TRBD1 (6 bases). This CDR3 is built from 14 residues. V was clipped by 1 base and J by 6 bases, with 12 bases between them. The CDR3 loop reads CASSLEGELKTQYF. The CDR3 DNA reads TGTGCCAGCAGTTTAGAGGGGGAGTTGAAGACCCAGTACTTC.

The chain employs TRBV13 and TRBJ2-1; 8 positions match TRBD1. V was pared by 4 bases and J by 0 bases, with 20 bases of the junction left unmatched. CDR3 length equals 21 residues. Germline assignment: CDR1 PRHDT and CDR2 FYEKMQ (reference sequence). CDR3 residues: CASSSFKPGQEVSSSYNEQFF. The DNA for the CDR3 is TGTGCCAGCAGCTCCTTTAAACCGGGACAGGAGGTTTCGAGCTCCTACAATGAGCAGTTCTTC.

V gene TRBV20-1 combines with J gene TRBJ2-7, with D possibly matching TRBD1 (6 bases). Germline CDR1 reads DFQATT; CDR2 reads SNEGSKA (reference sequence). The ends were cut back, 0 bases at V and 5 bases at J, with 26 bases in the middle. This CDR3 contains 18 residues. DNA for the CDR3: TGCAGTGCTAGAGAACCTACAGGGATGGGTGGACGGAACAACGAGCAGTACTTC. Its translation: CSAREPTGMGGRNNEQYF.

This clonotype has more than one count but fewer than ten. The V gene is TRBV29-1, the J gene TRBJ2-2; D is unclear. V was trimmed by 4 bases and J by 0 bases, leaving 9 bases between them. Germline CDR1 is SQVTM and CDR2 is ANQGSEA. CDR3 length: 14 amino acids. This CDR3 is CSVVGVANTGELFF. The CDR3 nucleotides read TGCAGCGTTGTGGGCGTCGCGAACACCGGGGAGCTGTTTTTT.

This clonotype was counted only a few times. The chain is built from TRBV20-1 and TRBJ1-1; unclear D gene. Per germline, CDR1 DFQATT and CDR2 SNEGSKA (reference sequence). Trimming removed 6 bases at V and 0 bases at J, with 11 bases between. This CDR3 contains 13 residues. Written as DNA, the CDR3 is TGCAGTGCCCGAATCGGGTTGAACACTGAAGCTTTCTTT. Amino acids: CSARIGLNTEAFF.

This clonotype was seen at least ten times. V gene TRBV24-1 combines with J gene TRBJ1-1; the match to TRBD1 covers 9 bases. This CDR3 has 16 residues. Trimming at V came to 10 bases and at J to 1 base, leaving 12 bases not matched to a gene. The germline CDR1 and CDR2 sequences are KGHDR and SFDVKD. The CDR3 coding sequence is TGTGCCACGTCCAAGGCGGGACAGGGACCGAACACTGAAGCTTTCTTT. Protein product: CATSKAGQGPNTEAFF.

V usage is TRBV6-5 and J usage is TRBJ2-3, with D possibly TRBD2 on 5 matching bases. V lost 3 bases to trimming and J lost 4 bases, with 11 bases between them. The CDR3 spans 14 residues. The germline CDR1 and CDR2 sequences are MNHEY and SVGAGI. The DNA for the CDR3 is TGTGCCAGCAGTTATCAAGCGGTGGCAGATACGCAGTATTTT. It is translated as CASSYQAVADTQYF.

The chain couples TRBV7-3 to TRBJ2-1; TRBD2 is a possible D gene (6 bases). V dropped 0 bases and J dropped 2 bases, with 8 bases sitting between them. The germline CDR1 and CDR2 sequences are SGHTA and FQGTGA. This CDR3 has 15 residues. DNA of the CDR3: TGTGCCAGCAGCTTAACTAGCGGAACCTACAATGAGCAGTTCTTC. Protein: CASSLTSGTYNEQFF.

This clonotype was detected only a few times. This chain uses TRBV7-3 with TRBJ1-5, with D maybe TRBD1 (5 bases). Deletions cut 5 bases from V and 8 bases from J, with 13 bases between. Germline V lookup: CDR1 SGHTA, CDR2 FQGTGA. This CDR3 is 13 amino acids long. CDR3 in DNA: TGTGCCAGCAGCCTTGTACGGGGGGAGCCCCAGCATTTT. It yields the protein CASSLVRGEPQHF.

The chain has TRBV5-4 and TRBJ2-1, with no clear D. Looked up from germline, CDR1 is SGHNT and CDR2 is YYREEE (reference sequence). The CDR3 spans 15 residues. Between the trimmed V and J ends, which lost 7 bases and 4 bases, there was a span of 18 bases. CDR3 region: CASFPARNNYNEQFF. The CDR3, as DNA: TGTGCCAGCTTTCCGGCGAGGAATAATTACAATGAGCAGTTCTTC.

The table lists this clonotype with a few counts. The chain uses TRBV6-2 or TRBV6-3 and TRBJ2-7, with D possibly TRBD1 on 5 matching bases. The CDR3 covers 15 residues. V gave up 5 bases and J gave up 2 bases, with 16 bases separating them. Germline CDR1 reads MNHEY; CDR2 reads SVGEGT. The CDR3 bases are TGTGCCAGCAGTAGTCAAGGGGTTAGGACCTACGAGCAGTACTTC. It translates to CASSSQGVRTYEQYF.

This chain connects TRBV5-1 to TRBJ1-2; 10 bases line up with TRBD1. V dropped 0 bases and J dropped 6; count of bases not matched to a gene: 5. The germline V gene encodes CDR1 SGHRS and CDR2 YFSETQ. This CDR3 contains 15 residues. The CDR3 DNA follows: TGCGCCAGCAGCTTGGAGGGACAGGGGATCCATGGCTACACCTTC. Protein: CASSLEGQGIHGYTF. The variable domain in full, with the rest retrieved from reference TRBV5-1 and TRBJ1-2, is KAGVTQTPRYLIKTRGQQVTLSCSPISGHRSVSWYQQTPGQGLQFLFEYFSETQRNKGNFPGRFSGRQFSNSRSEMNVSTLELGDSALYLCASSLEGQGIHGYTFGSGTRLTVV.

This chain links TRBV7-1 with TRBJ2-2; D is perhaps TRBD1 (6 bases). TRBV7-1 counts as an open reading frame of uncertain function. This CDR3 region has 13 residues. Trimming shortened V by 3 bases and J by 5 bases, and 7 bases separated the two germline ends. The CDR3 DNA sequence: TGTGCCAGCAGCTCGAGGGGGACCGGGGAGCTGTTTTTT. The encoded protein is CASSSRGTGELFF.

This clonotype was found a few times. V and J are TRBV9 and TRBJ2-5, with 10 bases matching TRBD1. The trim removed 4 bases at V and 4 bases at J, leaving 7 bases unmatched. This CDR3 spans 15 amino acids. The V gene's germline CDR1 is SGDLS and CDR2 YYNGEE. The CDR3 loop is CASSPRQGAGETQYF. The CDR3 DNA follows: TGTGCCAGCAGCCCGAGACAGGGGGCAGGAGAGACCCAGTACTTC.

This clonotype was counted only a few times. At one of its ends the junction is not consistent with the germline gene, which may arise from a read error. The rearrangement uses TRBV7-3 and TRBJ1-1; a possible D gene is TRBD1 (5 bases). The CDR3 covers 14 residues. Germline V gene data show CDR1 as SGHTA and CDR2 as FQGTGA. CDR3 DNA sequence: TGTGCCAGCAGCCCCGGCGGGGGGAACACTGACGCTTTCTTT. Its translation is CASSPGGGNTDAFF.

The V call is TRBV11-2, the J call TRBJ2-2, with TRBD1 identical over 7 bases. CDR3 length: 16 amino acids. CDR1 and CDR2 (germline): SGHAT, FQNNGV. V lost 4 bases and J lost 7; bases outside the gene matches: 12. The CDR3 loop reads CASSSPSGTVGGELFF. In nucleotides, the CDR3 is TGTGCCAGCAGCTCTCCGTCCGGGACAGTAGGCGGGGAGCTGTTTTTT.

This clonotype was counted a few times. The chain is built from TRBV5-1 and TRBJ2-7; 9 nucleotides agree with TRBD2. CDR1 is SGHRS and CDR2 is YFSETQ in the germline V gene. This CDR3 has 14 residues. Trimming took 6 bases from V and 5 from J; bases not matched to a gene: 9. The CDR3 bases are TGCGCCAGCACAGTAGCGGGGGTTCCTCACGAGCAGTACTTC. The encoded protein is CASTVAGVPHEQYF.

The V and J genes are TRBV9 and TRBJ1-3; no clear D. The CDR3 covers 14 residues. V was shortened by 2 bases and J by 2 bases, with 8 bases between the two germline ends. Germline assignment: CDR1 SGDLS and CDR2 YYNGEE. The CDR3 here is CASSVQVTGNTIYF. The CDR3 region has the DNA TGTGCCAGCAGCGTTCAGGTCACTGGAAACACCATATATTTT.